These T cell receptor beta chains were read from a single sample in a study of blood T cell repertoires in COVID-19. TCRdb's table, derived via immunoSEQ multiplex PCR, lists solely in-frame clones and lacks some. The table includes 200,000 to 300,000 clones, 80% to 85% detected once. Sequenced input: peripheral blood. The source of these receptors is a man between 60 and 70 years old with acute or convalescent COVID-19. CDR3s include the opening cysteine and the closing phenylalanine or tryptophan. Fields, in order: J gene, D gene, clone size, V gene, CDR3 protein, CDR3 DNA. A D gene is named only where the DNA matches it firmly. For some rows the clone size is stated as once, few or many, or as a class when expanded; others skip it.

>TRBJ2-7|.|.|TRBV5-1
CASSFIERADRSLEQYF
TGCGCCAGCAGCTTTATAGAGCGGGCGGACCGAAGTTTAGAGCAGTACTTC
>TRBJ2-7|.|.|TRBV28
CASSLLRGTSYEQYF
TGTGCCAGCAGTTTATTAAGGGGTACCTCCTACGAGCAGTACTTC
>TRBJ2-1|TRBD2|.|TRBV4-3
CASSQESPSGTSGIDEQFF
TGCGCCAGCAGCCAAGAGTCCCCCAGCGGGACTAGCGGGATCGATGAGCAGTTCTTC
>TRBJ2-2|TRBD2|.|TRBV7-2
CASSLGLAANTGELFF
TGTGCCAGCAGCTTAGGACTAGCGGCCAACACCGGGGAGCTGTTTTTT
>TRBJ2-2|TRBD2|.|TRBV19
CASSPGLAVNTGELFF
TGTGCCAGTAGTCCGGGACTAGCGGTTAACACCGGGGAGCTGTTTTTT
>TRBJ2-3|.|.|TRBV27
CASSPRQASTDTQYF
TGTGCCAGCAGCCCTAGACAGGCATCCACAGATACGCAGTATTTT
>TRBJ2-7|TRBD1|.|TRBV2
CASSERQGVSGEQYF
TGTGCCAGCAGTGAACGACAGGGAGTATCGGGTGAGCAGTACTTC
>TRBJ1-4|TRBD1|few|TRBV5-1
CASSFLGQANEKLFF
TGCGCCAGCAGCTTTCTGGGACAGGCTAATGAAAAACTGTTTTTT
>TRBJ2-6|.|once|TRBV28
CASSLLDRPPRNVLTF
TGTGCCAGCAGTTTATTAGACAGGCCACCACGCAACGTCCTGACTTTC
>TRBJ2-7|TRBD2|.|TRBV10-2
CASSGTSGVAYEQYF
TGCGCCAGCAGTGGGACTAGCGGGGTGGCCTACGAGCAGTACTTC
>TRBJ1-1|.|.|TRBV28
CASSPPGRRKNTEAFF
TGTGCCAGCAGCCCCCCGGGGAGACGGAAGAACACTGAAGCTTTCTTT
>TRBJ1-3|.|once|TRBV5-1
CASSTGGAGNTIYF
TGCGCCAGCAGCACCGGGGGGGCTGGAAACACCATATATTTT
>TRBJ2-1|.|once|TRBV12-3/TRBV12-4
CASSLTTYNEQFF
TGTGCCAGCAGTTTGACTACCTACAATGAGCAGTTCTTC
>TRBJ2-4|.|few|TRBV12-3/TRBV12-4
CARVIWRGNIQYF
TGTGCCAGGGTCATCTGGAGGGGAAACATTCAGTACTTC
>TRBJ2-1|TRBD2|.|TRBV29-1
CSATSPSSYNEQFF
TGCAGCGCGACTAGCCCGAGCTCCTACAATGAGCAGTTCTTC
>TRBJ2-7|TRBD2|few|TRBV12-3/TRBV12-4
CASKAGGVYEQYF
TGTGCCAGCAAGGCGGGAGGCGTCTACGAGCAGTACTTC
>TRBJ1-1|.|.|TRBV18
CASSPREGGMNTEAFF
TGTGCCAGCTCCCCCCGGGAGGGGGGGATGAACACTGAAGCTTTCTTT
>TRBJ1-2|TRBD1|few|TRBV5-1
CASSEGQGPYGYTF
TGCGCCAGCAGCGAAGGACAGGGGCCGTATGGCTACACCTTC
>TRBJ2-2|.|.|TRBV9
CASSISAGELFF
TGTGCCAGCAGCATATCCGCCGGGGAGCTGTTTTTT
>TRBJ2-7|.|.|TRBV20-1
CSASPRQSPPTRQYF
TGCAGTGCTAGTCCTCGACAGTCTCCTCCTACGAGGCAGTACTTC
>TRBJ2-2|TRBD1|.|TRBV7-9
CASSGRDSSFTGELFF
TGTGCCAGCAGCGGTCGGGACAGTAGCTTCACCGGGGAGCTGTTTTTT
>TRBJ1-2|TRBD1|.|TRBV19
CAGRQGAGYGYTF
TGTGCCGGAAGACAGGGGGCGGGCTATGGCTACACCTTC
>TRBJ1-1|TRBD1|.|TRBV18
CASSPRTGGDSEAFF
TGTGCCAGCTCACCTAGGACAGGGGGAGATTCTGAAGCTTTCTTT
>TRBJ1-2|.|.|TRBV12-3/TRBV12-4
CASSAHGGYTF
TGTGCCAGCAGTGCCCACGGGGGCTACACCTTC
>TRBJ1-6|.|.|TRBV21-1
CASSAPGNHSPLHF
TGTGCCAGCAGCGCGCCAGGGAACCATTCACCCCTCCACTTT
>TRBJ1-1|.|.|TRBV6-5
CASSSPRGSTEAFF
TGTGCCAGCAGTAGCCCCAGGGGAAGCACTGAAGCTTTCTTT
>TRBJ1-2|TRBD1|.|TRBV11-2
CASSSGTAYGYTF
TGTGCCAGCAGCTCCGGGACAGCCTATGGCTACACCTTC
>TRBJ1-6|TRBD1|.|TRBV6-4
CASSADREGNSPLHF
TGTGCCAGCAGTGCGGACAGGGAAGGTAATTCACCCCTCCACTTT
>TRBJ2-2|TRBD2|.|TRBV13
CASSLGLAGDYTGELFF
TGTGCCAGCAGCTTAGGCCTAGCGGGAGATTACACCGGGGAGCTGTTTTTT
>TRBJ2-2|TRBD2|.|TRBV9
CASSVATSGGAIGELFF
TGTGCCAGCAGCGTAGCGACTAGCGGGGGGGCGATCGGGGAGCTGTTTTTT
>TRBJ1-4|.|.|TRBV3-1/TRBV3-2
CASSSQTGTNEKLFF
TGTGCCAGCAGCTCTCAGACAGGAACTAATGAAAAACTGTTTTTT
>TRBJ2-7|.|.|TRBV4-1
CASSRGPYEQYF
TGCGCCAGCAGCCGAGGTCCCTACGAGCAGTACTTC
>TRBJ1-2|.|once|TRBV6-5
CASSQVLTNYGYTF
TGTGCCAGCAGTCAGGTCCTGACTAACTATGGCTACACCTTC
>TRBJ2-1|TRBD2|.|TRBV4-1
CASSLLGLAGTRRSYNEQFF
TGCGCCAGCAGCTTACTCGGACTAGCGGGGACCCGACGTAGCTACAATGAGCAGTTCTTC
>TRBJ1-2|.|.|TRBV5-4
CASSSDTGTFNYGYTF
TGTGCCAGCAGCTCCGATACAGGGACCTTTAACTATGGCTACACCTTC
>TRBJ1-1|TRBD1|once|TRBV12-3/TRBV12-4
CASSFQGATEAFF
TGTGCCAGCAGTTTTCAGGGGGCCACTGAAGCTTTCTTT
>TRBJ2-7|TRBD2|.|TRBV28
CASSHRLASTYEQYF
TGTGCCAGCAGTCATCGACTAGCGTCTACCTACGAGCAGTACTTC
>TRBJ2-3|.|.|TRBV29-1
CSAGQKTSTDTQYF
TGCAGCGCAGGACAGAAAACTAGCACAGATACGCAGTATTTT
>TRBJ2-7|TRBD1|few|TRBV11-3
CASSAGTGSYEQYF
TGTGCCAGCAGCGCGGGGACAGGTTCCTACGAGCAGTACTTC
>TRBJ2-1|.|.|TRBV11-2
CASSYGGNEQFF
TGTGCCAGCAGTTATGGGGGGAATGAGCAGTTCTTC
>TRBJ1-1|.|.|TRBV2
CASSGTTVLNTEAFF
TGTGCCAGCAGTGGAACGACAGTCTTGAACACTGAAGCTTTCTTT
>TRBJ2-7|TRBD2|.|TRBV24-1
CATSSDGGGGKEQYF
TGTGCCACCAGCTCGGACGGGGGGGGAGGGAAAGAGCAGTACTTC
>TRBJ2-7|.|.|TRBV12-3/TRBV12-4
CASSLPTGYEQYF
TGTGCCAGCAGTCTGCCGACAGGCTACGAGCAGTACTTC
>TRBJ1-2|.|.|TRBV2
CASSAGGYGYTF
TGTGCCAGCAGCGCCGGGGGCTATGGCTACACCTTC
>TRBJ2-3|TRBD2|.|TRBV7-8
CASSLAIGGDRADTQYF
TGTGCCAGCAGCTTAGCTATCGGGGGGGATAGGGCAGATACGCAGTATTTT
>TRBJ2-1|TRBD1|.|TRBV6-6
CASSRSSTGTGGNNEQFF
TGTGCCAGCAGTCGGTCATCGACCGGGACAGGGGGGAACAATGAGCAGTTCTTC
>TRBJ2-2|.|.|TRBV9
CASSVRWGGLNTGELFF
TGTGCCAGCAGCGTTAGGTGGGGGGGCTTAAACACCGGGGAGCTGTTTTTT
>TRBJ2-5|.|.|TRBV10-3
CAISESTRRETQYF
TGTGCCATCAGTGAGTCGACTCGTCGGGAGACCCAGTACTTC
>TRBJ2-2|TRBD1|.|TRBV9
CASSAPGQGYTGELFF
TGTGCCAGCAGCGCCCCGGGACAGGGGTACACCGGGGAGCTGTTTTTT
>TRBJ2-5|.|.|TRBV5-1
CASSGEAVETQYF
TGCGCCAGCAGTGGGGAGGCGGTAGAGACCCAGTACTTC
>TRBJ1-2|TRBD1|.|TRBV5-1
CASTGGDYGYTF
TGCGCCAGCACAGGGGGCGACTATGGCTACACCTTC
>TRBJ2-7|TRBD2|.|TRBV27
CASKIYPGGPSEQYF
TGTGCCAGCAAGATATATCCGGGAGGGCCAAGCGAGCAGTACTTC